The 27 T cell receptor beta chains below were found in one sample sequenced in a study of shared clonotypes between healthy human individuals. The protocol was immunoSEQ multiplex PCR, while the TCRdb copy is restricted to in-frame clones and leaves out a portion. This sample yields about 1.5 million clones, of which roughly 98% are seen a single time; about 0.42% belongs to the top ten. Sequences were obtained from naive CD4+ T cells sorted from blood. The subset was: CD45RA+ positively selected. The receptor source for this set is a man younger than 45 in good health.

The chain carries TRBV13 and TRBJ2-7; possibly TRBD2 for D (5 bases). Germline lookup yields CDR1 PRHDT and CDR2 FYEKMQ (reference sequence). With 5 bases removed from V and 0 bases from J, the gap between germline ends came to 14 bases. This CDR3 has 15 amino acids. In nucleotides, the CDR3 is TGTGCCAGCAGCCCTAGGAGAGGGAACTCCTACGAGCAGTACTTC. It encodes CASSPRRGNSYEQYF.

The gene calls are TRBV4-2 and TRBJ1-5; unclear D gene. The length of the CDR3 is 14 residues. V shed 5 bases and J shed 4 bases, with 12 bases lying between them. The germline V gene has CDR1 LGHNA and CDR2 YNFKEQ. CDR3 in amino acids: CASSLGSLNQPQHF. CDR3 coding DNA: TGTGCCAGCAGCTTGGGCAGCTTGAATCAGCCCCAGCATTTT.

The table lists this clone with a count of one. This chain's CDR3 is CASSRTGVDEQFF. As DNA, the CDR3 is TGTGCCAGCTCAAGGACAGGGGTTGATGAGCAGTTCTTC. The chain has TRBV18 and TRBJ2-1; 9 bases align to TRBD1. The CDR3 runs 13 residues. The germline CDR1 and CDR2 sequences are KGHSH and LQKENI. The V and J ends lost 5 bases and 8 bases, in that order; junction bases with no gene match: 4.

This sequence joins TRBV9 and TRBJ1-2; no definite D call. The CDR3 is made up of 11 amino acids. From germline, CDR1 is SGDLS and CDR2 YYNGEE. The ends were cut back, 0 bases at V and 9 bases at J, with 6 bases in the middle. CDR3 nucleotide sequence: TGTGCCAGCAGCGTAGGCGACCGCTACACCTTC. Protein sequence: CASSVGDRYTF.

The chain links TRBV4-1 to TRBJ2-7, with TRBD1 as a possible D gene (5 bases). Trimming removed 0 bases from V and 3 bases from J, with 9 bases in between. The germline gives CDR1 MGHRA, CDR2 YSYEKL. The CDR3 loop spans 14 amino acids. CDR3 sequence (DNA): TGCGCCAGCAGCCAAGATCGGCAGGGCTACGAGCAGTACTTC. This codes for CASSQDRQGYEQYF.

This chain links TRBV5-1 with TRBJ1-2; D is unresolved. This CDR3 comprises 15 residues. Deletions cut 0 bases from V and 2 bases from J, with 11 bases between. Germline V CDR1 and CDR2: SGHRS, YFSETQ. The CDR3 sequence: CASSLVHGENYGYTF. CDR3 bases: TGCGCCAGCAGCTTGGTCCATGGGGAGAACTATGGCTACACCTTC.

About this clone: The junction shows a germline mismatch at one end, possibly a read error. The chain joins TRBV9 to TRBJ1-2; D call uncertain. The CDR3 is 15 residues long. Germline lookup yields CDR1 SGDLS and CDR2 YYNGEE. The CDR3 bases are TGTACCAGCAGCGAAGGCCTTTTATTATCAGATGGCTACACCTTC. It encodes CTSSEGLLLSDGYTF.

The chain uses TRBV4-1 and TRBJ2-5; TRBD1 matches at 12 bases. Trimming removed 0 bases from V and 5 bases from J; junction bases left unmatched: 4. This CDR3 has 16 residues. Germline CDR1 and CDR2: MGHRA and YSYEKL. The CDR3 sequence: CASSQEGQGARETQYF. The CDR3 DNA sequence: TGCGCCAGCAGCCAAGAGGGACAGGGGGCACGGGAGACCCAGTACTTC.

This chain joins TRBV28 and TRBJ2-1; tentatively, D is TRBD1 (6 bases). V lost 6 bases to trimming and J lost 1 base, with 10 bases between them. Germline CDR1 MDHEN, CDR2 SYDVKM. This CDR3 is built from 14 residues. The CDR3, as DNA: TGTGCCAGCAGGACAGGCTTTTCCTACAATGAGCAGTTCTTC. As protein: CASRTGFSYNEQFF.

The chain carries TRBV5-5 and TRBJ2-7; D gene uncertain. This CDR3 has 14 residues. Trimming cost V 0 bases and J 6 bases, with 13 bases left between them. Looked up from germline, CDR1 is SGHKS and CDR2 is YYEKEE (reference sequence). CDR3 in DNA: TGTGCCAGCAGCTTGGTCCCCCCCCCGGGCGAGCAGTACTTC. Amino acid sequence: CASSLVPPPGEQYF.

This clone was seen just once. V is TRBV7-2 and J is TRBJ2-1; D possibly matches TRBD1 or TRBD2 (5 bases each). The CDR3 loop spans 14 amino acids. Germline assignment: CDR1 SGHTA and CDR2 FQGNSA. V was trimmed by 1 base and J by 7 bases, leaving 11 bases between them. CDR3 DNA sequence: TGTGCCAGCAGCTTAGTAGTTTGGGGGAATGAGCAGTTCTTC. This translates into CASSLVVWGNEQFF.

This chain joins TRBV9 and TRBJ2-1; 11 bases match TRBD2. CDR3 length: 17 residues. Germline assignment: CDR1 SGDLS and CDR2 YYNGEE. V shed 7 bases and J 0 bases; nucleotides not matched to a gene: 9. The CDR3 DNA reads TGTGCCAGCGGAGGACTAGCGGGCGCGCACTCCTACAATGAGCAGTTCTTC. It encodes CASGGLAGAHSYNEQFF.

CDR3 loop: CASSQVRQGKDEQFF. In DNA, the CDR3 is TGCGCCAGCAGCCAAGTTCGACAGGGGAAGGATGAGCAGTTCTTC. This rearrangement joins TRBV4-1 to TRBJ2-1, with 8 bases lining up with TRBD1. The CDR3 contains 15 residues. Germline CDR1 is MGHRA and CDR2 is YSYEKL. After removal of 1 base from V and 8 bases from J, the junction contained 7 bases not matched to a gene.

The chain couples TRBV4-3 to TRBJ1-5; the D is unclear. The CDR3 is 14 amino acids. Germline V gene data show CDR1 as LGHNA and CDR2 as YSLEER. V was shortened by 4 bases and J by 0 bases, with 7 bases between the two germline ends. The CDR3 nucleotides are TGCGCCAGCAGCCTGGACGTTAGCAATCAGCCCCAGCATTTT. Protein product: CASSLDVSNQPQHF.

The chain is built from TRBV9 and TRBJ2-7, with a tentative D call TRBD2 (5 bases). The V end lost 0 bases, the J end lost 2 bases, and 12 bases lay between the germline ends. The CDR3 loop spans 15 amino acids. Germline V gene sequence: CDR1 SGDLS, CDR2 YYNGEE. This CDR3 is CASSVAPGSPYEQYF. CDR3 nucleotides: TGTGCCAGCAGCGTAGCTCCGGGAAGTCCCTACGAGCAGTACTTC.

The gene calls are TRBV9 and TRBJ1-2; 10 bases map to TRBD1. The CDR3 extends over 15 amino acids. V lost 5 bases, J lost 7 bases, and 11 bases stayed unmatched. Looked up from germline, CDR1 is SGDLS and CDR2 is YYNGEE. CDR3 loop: CASSMPGQGLSGYTF. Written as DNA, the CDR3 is TGTGCCAGCAGTATGCCGGGACAGGGGCTCTCTGGCTACACCTTC.

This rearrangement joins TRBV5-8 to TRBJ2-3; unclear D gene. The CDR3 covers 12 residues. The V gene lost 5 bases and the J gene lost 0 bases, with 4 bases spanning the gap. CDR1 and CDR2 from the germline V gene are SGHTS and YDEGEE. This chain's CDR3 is CASRPSTDTQYF. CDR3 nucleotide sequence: TGTGCCAGCAGGCCTAGCACAGATACGCAGTATTTT.

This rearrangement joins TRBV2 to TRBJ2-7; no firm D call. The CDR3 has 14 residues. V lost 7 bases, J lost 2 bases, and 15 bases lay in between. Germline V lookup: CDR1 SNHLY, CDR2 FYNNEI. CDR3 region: CASTVRQTTYEQYF. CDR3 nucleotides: TGTGCCAGCACTGTTCGGCAGACAACCTACGAGCAGTACTTC. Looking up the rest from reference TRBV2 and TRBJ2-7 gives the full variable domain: EPEVTQTPSHQVTQMGQEVILRCVPISNHLYFYWYRQILGQKVEFLVSFYNNEISEKSEIFDDQFSVERPDGSNFTLKIRSTKLEDSAMYFCASTVRQTTYEQYFGPGTRLTVT.

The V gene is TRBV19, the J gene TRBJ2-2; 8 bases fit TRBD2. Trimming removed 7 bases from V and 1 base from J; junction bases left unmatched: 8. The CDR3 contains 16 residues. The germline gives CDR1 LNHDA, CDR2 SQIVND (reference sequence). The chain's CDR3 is CASIERLAGNTGELFF. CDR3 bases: TGTGCCAGTATCGAGAGGCTAGCGGGGAACACCGGGGAGCTGTTTTTT.

The CDR3 DNA follows: TGTGCCACGAGGACCGCGGGAGGGAGCTCCTACAATGAGCAGTTCTTC. Translating gives CATRTAGGSSYNEQFF. This chain uses TRBV2 with TRBJ2-1, with 9 bases aligning to TRBD2. V was pared by 10 bases and J by 0 bases, with 10 bases of the junction left unmatched. This CDR3 comprises 16 residues. The germline V gene has CDR1 SNHLY and CDR2 FYNNEI.

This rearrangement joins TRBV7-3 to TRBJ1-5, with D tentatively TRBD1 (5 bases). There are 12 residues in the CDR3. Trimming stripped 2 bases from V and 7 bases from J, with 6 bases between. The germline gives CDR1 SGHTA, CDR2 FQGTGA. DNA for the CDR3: TGTGCCAGCAGCTTACAGGGCCAGCCCCAGCATTTT. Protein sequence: CASSLQGQPQHF. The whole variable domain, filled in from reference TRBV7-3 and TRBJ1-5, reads GAGVSQTPSNKVTEKGKYVELRCDPISGHTALYWYRQSLGQGPEFLIYFQGTGAADDSGLPNDRFFAVRPEGSVSTLKIQRTERGDSAVYLCASSLQGQPQHFGDGTRLSIL.

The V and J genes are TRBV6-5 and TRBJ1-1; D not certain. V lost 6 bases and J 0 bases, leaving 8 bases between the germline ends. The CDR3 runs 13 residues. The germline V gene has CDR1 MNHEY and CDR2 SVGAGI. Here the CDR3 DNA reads TGTGCCAGCAGCCTGGGCCTGAACACTGAAGCTTTCTTT. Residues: CASSLGLNTEAFF.

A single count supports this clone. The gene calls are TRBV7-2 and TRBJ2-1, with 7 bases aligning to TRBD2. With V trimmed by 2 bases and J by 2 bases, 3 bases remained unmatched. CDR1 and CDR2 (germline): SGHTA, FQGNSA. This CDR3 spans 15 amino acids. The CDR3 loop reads CASSLIAGTYNEQFF. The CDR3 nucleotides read TGTGCCAGCAGCTTAATAGCGGGCACCTACAATGAGCAGTTCTTC.

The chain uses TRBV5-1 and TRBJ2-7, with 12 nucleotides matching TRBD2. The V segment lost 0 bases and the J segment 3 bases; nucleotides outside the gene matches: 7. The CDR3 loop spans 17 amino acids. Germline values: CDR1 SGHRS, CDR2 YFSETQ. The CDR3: CASSLGLAGEARYEQYF. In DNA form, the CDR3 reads TGCGCCAGCAGCTTGGGACTAGCGGGAGAGGCTCGCTACGAGCAGTACTTC. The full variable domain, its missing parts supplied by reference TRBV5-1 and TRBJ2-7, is KAGVTQTPRYLIKTRGQQVTLSCSPISGHRSVSWYQQTPGQGLQFLFEYFSETQRNKGNFPGRFSGRQFSNSRSEMNVSTLELGDSALYLCASSLGLAGEARYEQYFGPGTRLTVT.

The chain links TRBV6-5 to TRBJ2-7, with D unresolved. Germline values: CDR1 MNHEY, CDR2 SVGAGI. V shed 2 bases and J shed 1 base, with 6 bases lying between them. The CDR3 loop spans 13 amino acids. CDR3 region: CASSYGDSYEQYF. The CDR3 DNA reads TGTGCCAGCAGTTACGGGGATTCCTACGAGCAGTACTTC.

The chain's CDR3 is CASSSRSLAVIHEQFF. In DNA, the CDR3 is TGTGCCAGCAGTTCCCGGTCACTAGCGGTGATACATGAGCAGTTCTTC. V gene TRBV28 combines with J gene TRBJ2-1; 8 nucleotides align to TRBD2. From germline, CDR1 is MDHEN and CDR2 SYDVKM. The CDR3 loop spans 16 amino acids. V shed 4 bases, J shed 8 bases, and the junction held 13 bases outside the gene matches.

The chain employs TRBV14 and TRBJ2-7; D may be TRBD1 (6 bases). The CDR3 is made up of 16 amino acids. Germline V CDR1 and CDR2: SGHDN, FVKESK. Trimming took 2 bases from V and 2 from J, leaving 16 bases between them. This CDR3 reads CASSQRQGKSAYEQYF. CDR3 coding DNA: TGTGCCAGCAGCCAACGTCAGGGGAAGTCCGCCTACGAGCAGTACTTC. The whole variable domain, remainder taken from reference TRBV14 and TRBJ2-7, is EAGVTQFPSHSVIEKGQTVTLRCDPISGHDNLYWYRRVMGKEIKFLLHFVKESKQDESGMPNNRFLAERTGGTYSTLKVQPAELEDSGVYFCASSQRQGKSAYEQYFGPGTRLTVT.